This passage covers 14 T cell receptor beta chains from one sample sequenced in a study of T cells in Graves' hyperthyroidism and ophthalmopathy. RNA transcripts yielded amplified TCR beta CDR3 regions. The TCR CDR3 was amplified in a first-round RT-PCR using the HTBI primer set. A single record per CDR3 protein comes from TCRdb applying MiXCR to the multiplex PCR reads. The sample lists approximately 600,000 distinct CDR3 sequences; about 16% were seen once. Sequenced sample: blood. The receptors were sampled from a woman aged 25 to 45 with Graves' hyperthyroidism.

This clonotype was recorded a few times. The chain carries TRBV20-1 and TRBJ2-7; D perhaps matches TRBD1 (5 bases). The CDR3 has 14 residues. Germline CDR1 and CDR2: DFQATT and SNEGSKA (reference sequence). The V end was cut by 3 bases, the J end by 4 bases, with 16 bases between. CDR3 coding DNA: TGCAGTGCTAGGACCAGGGTTGCGGAGTACGAGCAGTACTTC. It codes for CSARTRVAEYEQYF.

This clonotype was seen many times. The V gene is TRBV18, the J gene TRBJ2-7; D is undetermined. Trimming removed 1 base at V and 5 bases at J, with 6 bases between. Germline CDR1 and CDR2: KGHSH and LQKENI. The CDR3 contains 12 residues. CDR3 amino acids: CASSPRVDEQYF. The CDR3 bases are TGTGCCAGCTCACCACGGGTGGACGAGCAGTACTTC.

This clonotype was seen many times. The genes are TRBV20-1 and TRBJ2-5, with TRBD1 matching over 8 bases. The length of the CDR3 is 13 residues. Per germline, CDR1 DFQATT and CDR2 SNEGSKA (reference sequence). The ends lost 5 bases at V and 5 bases at J; junction bases unmatched: 7. CDR3 residues: CSAPGQAPETQYF. CDR3 sequence (DNA): TGCAGTGCTCCGGGACAGGCTCCGGAGACCCAGTACTTC.

CDR3 nucleotides: TGTGCCAGCAGCTTACCGACAGGGGCCGAGACCCAGTACTTC. Translating gives CASSLPTGAETQYF. The J gene is TRBJ2-5, the V gene TRBV7-9; 8 bases are a match to TRBD1. The germline CDR1 and CDR2 sequences are SEHNR and FQNEAQ (reference sequence). Unmatched junction bases numbered 4, after V lost 2 bases and J lost 5 bases. This CDR3 spans 14 amino acids.

This clonotype showed up many times. The chain couples TRBV2 to TRBJ2-5; D remains unclear. The V gene's germline CDR1 is SNHLY and CDR2 FYNNEI. Trimming stripped 5 bases from V and 4 bases from J, with 2 bases between. The CDR3 totals 10 residues. CDR3 DNA: TGTGCCAGCAGTCCAGAGACCCAGTACTTC. Its protein product is CASSPETQYF.

This clonotype was seen repeatedly, ten times or more. The rearrangement joins TRBV7-9 to TRBJ2-1; D uncertain. The CDR3 sequence is 11 residues long. From germline, CDR1 is SEHNR and CDR2 FQNEAQ (reference sequence). Between the trimmed V and J ends, which lost 3 bases and 10 bases, there was a span of 7 bases. Here the CDR3 DNA reads TGTGCCAGCAGCTTTATTGGAGAGCAGTTCTTC. It codes for CASSFIGEQFF.

As to this clonotype: A read error is possible here, since a much larger clone lies one base away. The conserved closing phenylalanine or tryptophan is absent in this CDR3, likely reflecting a read error. V and J are TRBV6-2 or TRBV6-3 and TRBJ1-5; 9 bases are a match to TRBD1. Unmatched junction bases numbered 7, after V lost 2 bases and J lost 8 bases. The CDR3 spans 15 residues. The V gene's germline CDR1 is MNHEY and CDR2 SVGEGT. The CDR3 here is CASSYRDRAMEPQHL. CDR3 coding DNA: TGTGCCAGCAGTTACCGGGACAGGGCTATGGAGCCCCAGCATTTA.

This clonotype was recorded at least ten times. CDR3 bases: TGTGCCAGCAGTGAGTTCGCGGGGGGTTACGAGCAGTACTTC. Encoded protein: CASSEFAGGYEQYF. This chain joins TRBV2 and TRBJ2-7, with 8 positions matching TRBD2. The CDR3 is 14 amino acids. Looked up from germline, CDR1 is SNHLY and CDR2 is FYNNEI. Trimming cost V 3 bases and J 4 bases; bases outside gene matches: 5.

The CDR3 nucleotides read TGCAGTGCTAGAGGAAACGGGGGGGCAGGTGGGGCCAACGTCCTGACTTTC. It encodes CSARGNGGAGGANVLTF. V usage is TRBV20-1 and J usage is TRBJ2-6; 8 nucleotides align to TRBD2. Looked up from germline, CDR1 is DFQATT and CDR2 is SNEGSKA (reference sequence). Trimming cost V 1 base and J 3 bases; bases outside gene matches: 8. This CDR3 is 17 amino acids long.

This clonotype was recorded many times. This CDR3 is CATSGLTDTQYF. In DNA form, the CDR3 reads TGTGCCACCAGTGGTCTCACAGATACGCAGTATTTT. The chain has TRBV24-1 and TRBJ2-3; D is ambiguous. The germline gives CDR1 KGHDR, CDR2 SFDVKD. CDR3 size: 12 residues. Trimming pared 5 bases from V and 2 bases from J, leaving 4 bases between.

The sample holds many counts of this clonotype. The CDR3 DNA is TGTGCCAGCAGTTTATGGACCGCCTATCTAGCGGGAAGTTCCTACGAGCAGTACTTC. Its translation is CASSLWTAYLAGSSYEQYF. The rearrangement joins TRBV28 to TRBJ2-7; 9 nucleotides match TRBD2. Germline CDR1 is MDHEN and CDR2 is SYDVKM. With V trimmed by 0 bases and J by 1 base, 13 bases remained unmatched. This CDR3 is 19 amino acids long.

Points on this clonotype: One junction end disagrees with the germline gene, perhaps due to a read error. The chain recombines TRBV20-1 with TRBJ2-2; 11 nucleotides match TRBD2. Per germline, CDR1 DFQATT and CDR2 SNEGSKA (reference sequence). This CDR3 has 15 amino acids. CDR3: CSARDLAGGTGELLF. In DNA, the CDR3 is TGCAGTGCTAGAGACCTAGCGGGAGGCACCGGGGAGCTGCTTTTT.

This clonotype was counted many times. The J gene is TRBJ2-7, the V gene TRBV7-2; possibly TRBD1 for D (5 bases). CDR1 is SGHTA, CDR2 FQGNSA, per germline. CDR3 size: 15 residues. V was trimmed by 5 bases and J by 7 bases, leaving 21 bases between them. CDR3: CASSPPTRQGREQYF. In nucleotides, the CDR3 is TGTGCCAGCAGCCCGCCCACTCGGCAGGGTCGGGAGCAGTACTTC.

This clonotype was seen more than once but under ten times. The gene calls are TRBV12-5 and TRBJ2-1; D gene uncertain. Germline V gives CDR1 LGHNT, CDR2 FRNRAP. The length of the CDR3 is 13 residues. Trimming cost V 1 base and J 8 bases, with 9 bases left between them. The CDR3 DNA sequence: TGTGCTAGTGGTTTGGCCCCGACCCATGAGCAGTTCTTC. It is translated as CASGLAPTHEQFF.